The 12 T cell receptor beta chains presented below share a single source sample, sequenced in a study of radiation and T cells in renal cell carcinoma. The table came from immunoSEQ multiplex PCR; TCRdb's copy has only in-frame clones and leaves some out. The top ten clones hold approximately 13% of a sample with roughly 150,000 clones, roughly 89% of them seen once. Time point reported: blood 2 weeks post-SBRT. The treatment is: 15 Gy SBRT to primary tumor, nephrectomy 4 weeks later. The sequences come from blood, collected from a patient whose treatment included radiotherapy and nephrectomy. These receptors were obtained from a woman aged 45-60 years with renal cell carcinoma.

The chain combines TRBV30 with TRBJ1-4; D call uncertain. The CDR3 consists of 14 residues. The germline CDR1 and CDR2 sequences are GTSNPN and SVGIG (reference sequence). V was trimmed by 0 bases and J by 5 bases, leaving 10 bases between them. CDR3 sequence: CAWSVLESNEKLFF. The CDR3, as DNA: TGTGCCTGGAGTGTGCTGGAGTCGAATGAAAAACTGTTTTTT.

The chain joins TRBV6-1 to TRBJ2-3; no firm D call. V shed 3 bases and J shed 6 bases, with 7 bases lying between them. The CDR3 extends over 12 amino acids. Germline values: CDR1 MNHNS, CDR2 SASEGT. DNA of the CDR3: TGTGCCAGCAGTGAGTTATCCGATACGCAGTATTTT. It is translated as CASSELSDTQYF.

This clone was seen a handful of times. The V and J genes are TRBV30 and TRBJ1-1, with D possibly matching TRBD1 (6 bases). The germline CDR1 and CDR2 sequences are GTSNPN and SVGIG (reference sequence). V lost 1 base, J lost 1 base, and 7 bases lay in between. This CDR3 is built from 13 residues. CDR3 in DNA: TGTGCCTGGAGTGAGGACAGGAACACTGAAGCTTTCTTT. Translated: CAWSEDRNTEAFF.

This clone was detected only a few times. This chain connects TRBV6-1 to TRBJ2-5; no clear D gene. From germline, CDR1 is MNHNS and CDR2 SASEGT. The V end lost 4 bases, the J end lost 5 bases, and 8 bases lay between the germline ends. The CDR3 loop spans 12 amino acids. The chain's CDR3 is CASSVVEETQYF. The CDR3 region has the DNA TGTGCCAGCAGTGTCGTGGAGGAGACCCAGTACTTC.

The V and J genes are TRBV9 and TRBJ1-6, with D maybe TRBD1 (6 bases). There are 15 residues in the CDR3. Germline V lookup: CDR1 SGDLS, CDR2 YYNGEE. Between the trimmed V and J ends, which lost 4 bases and 9 bases, there was a span of 17 bases. The DNA of the CDR3 is TGTGCCAGCAGCCCGCGGACAGTCGGAGGTTCACCCCTCCACTTT. Protein sequence: CASSPRTVGGSPLHF.

This clone was seen just once. The chain employs TRBV9 and TRBJ1-5; the match to TRBD1 covers 10 bases. This CDR3 has 15 amino acids. V trimming: 4 bases; J trimming: 5 bases; junction bases outside the gene matches: 6. The germline CDR1 and CDR2 sequences are SGDLS and YYNGEE. In DNA form, the CDR3 reads TGTGCCAGCAGCATTGGGACAGGGGATGATCAGCCCCAGCATTTT. This gives the protein CASSIGTGDDQPQHF.

V and J are TRBV11-3 and TRBJ2-7; 7 nucleotides agree with TRBD2. CDR1 is SGHNT, CDR2 YENEEA, per germline. Unmatched junction bases numbered 7, after V lost 1 base and J lost 1 base. The CDR3 sequence is 16 residues long. The DNA of the CDR3 is TGTGCCAGCAGCTTAGGCCCTAGCGGTGAGTCCTACGAGCAGTACTTC. Amino acid sequence: CASSLGPSGESYEQYF.

The chain is built from TRBV5-1 and TRBJ1-1; D is uncertain. The germline gives CDR1 SGHRS, CDR2 YFSETQ. This CDR3 comprises 14 residues. V was cut by 4 bases and J by 1 base, with 11 bases left in between. The CDR3 spells CASSQDSGNTEAFF. CDR3 sequence (DNA): TGCGCCAGCAGCCAGGACTCAGGGAACACTGAAGCTTTCTTT.

The V and J genes are TRBV16 and TRBJ1-2, with 8 bases that match TRBD1. This CDR3 has 14 amino acids. The germline CDR1 and CDR2 sequences are KGHSY and FQNENV. The V and J ends lost 4 bases and 5 bases, in that order; junction bases with no gene match: 6. CDR3 in DNA: TGTGCCAGCAGCCTTGACAGGGGACCTTATGGCTACACCTTC. Its translation: CASSLDRGPYGYTF.

The chain joins TRBV6-1 to TRBJ2-1, with TRBD2 identical over 7 bases. CDR1 and CDR2 from the germline V gene are MNHNS and SASEGT. V lost 6 bases to trimming and J lost 0 bases; unmatched junction nucleotides: 2. The length of the CDR3 is 14 residues. CDR3 sequence (DNA): TGTGCCAGCAGCCGGGACTACTCCTACAATGAGCAGTTCTTC. Translated, it gives CASSRDYSYNEQFF.

The rearrangement links TRBV2 to TRBJ2-1, with D tentatively TRBD1 (6 bases). CDR1 is SNHLY, CDR2 FYNNEI, per germline. The V gene lost 5 bases and the J gene lost 4 bases, with 15 bases spanning the gap. This CDR3 comprises 15 residues. CDR3 sequence reads: CASSLGQPGYNEQFF. For the CDR3, the DNA is TGTGCCAGCAGTCTAGGACAGCCGGGTTACAATGAGCAGTTCTTC.

The J gene is TRBJ1-5, the V gene TRBV6-6; 9 bases fit TRBD1. V trimming: 3 bases; J trimming: 4 bases; junction bases outside the gene matches: 4. This CDR3 has 15 residues. Per the germline V gene, CDR1 is MNHNY and CDR2 is SVGAGI (reference sequence). The CDR3 sequence: CASSYGTGQNQPQHF. The CDR3 nucleotides are TGTGCCAGCAGTTATGGGACAGGGCAGAATCAGCCCCAGCATTTT.